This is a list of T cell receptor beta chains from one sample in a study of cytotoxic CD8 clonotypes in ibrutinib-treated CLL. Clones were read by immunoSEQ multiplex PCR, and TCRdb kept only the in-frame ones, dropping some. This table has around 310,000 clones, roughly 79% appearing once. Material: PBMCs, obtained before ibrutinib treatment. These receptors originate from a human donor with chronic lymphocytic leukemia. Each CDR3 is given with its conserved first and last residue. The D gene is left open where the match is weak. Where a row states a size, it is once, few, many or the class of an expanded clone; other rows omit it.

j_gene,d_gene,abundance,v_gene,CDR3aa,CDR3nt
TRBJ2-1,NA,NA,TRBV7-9,CASSFQREQFF,TGTGCCAGCAGCTTTCAGCGTGAGCAGTTCTTC
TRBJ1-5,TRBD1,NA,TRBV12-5,CASGLVQQGAHSNQPQHF,TGTGCTAGTGGTTTGGTTCAACAGGGGGCTCATAGCAATCAGCCCCAGCATTTT
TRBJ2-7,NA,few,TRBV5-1,CASSPQGASYEQYF,TGCGCCAGCAGCCCGCAAGGAGCATCCTACGAGCAGTACTTC
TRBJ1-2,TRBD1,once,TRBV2,CASTLGQGRGYTF,TGTGCCAGCACTTTGGGACAGGGTCGTGGCTACACCTTC
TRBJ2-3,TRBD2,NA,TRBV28,CASSSPRAGGLTTQYF,TGTGCCAGCAGCTCCCCCCGGGCGGGAGGTCTTACCACGCAGTATTTT
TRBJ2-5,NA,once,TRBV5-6,CASSRQETQYF,TGTGCCAGCAGCAGGCAAGAGACCCAGTACTTC
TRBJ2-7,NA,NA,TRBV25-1,CASSEMGSGEFEQYF,TGTGCCAGCAGTGAAATGGGGTCAGGGGAGTTCGAGCAGTACTTC
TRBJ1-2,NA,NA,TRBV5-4,CASTIDMGRNYGYTF,TGTGCCAGCACCATCGACATGGGTCGCAACTATGGCTACACCTTC
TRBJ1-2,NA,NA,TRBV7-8,CASSLASGFNYGYTF,TGTGCCAGCAGCTTAGCTTCCGGGTTTAACTATGGCTACACCTTC
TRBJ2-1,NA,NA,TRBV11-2,CASSFQGPYNEQFF,TGTGCCAGCAGCTTCCAGGGCCCCTACAATGAGCAGTTCTTC
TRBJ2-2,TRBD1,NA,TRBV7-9,CASSLEGQGNGELFF,TGTGCCAGCAGCTTAGAGGGACAGGGGAACGGGGAGCTGTTTTTT
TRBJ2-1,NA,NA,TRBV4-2,CASSIRRSSYNEQFF,TGTGCCAGCAGTATAAGGAGGAGCTCCTACAATGAGCAGTTCTTC
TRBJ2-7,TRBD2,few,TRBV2,CASSDSSLAGVVYEQYF,TGTGCCAGCAGTGATTCTTCCCTAGCGGGAGTCGTCTACGAGCAGTACTTC
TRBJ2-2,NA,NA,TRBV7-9,CASSLVTGAGELFF,TGTGCCAGCAGCTTAGTTACCGGGGCCGGGGAGCTGTTTTTT
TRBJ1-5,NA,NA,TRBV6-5,CASRDGFRQPQHF,TGTGCCAGCCGAGACGGGTTCAGGCAGCCCCAGCATTTT
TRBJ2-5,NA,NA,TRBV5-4,CASSLVLNPETQYF,TGTGCCAGCAGCTTGGTTCTAAACCCAGAGACCCAGTACTTC
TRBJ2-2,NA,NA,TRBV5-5,CASSHLTGELFF,TGTGCCAGCAGCCACTTAACCGGGGAGCTGTTTTTT
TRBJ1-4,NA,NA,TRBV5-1,CASSLGQASTLSF,TGCGCCAGCAGCTTGGGGCAGGCCTCCACCCTTAGTTTT
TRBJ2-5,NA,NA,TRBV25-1,CASSEYLGPKTEETQYF,TGTGCCAGCAGTGAATATCTTGGGCCCAAAACCGAAGAGACCCAGTACTTC
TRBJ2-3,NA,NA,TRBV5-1,CASSSAPTGRASDTQYF,TGCGCCAGCAGCTCGGCCCCGACAGGGAGGGCTTCAGATACGCAGTATTTT
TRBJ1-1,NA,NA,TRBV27,CASSFRGTTEAFF,TGTGCCAGCAGTTTTCGAGGGACCACTGAAGCTTTCTTT
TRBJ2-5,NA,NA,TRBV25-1,CASSDRGLLEETQYF,TGTGCCAGCAGTGATCGGGGACTGCTCGAAGAGACCCAGTACTTC
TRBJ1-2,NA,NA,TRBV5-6,CASSKTDYGYTF,TGTGCCAGCAGTAAGACAGACTATGGCTACACCTTC
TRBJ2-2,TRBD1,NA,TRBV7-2,CASSLTYGTGYTGELFF,TGTGCCAGCAGCTTAACGTACGGGACAGGGTACACCGGGGAGCTGTTTTTT
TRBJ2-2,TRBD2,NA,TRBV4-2,CASSQEPGLATNTGELFF,TGTGCCAGCAGCCAAGAACCGGGACTAGCGACCAACACCGGGGAGCTGTTTTTT
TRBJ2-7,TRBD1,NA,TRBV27,CASSPSRTGRVGSEQYF,TGTGCCAGCAGTCCGTCCCGGACAGGACGAGTGGGAAGCGAGCAGTACTTC
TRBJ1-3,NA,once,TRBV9,CASTGSSGNTIYF,TGTGCCAGTACGGGAAGCTCTGGAAACACCATATATTTT
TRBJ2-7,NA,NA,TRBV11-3,CASSLAGVQEYEQYF,TGTGCCAGCAGCTTAGCGGGAGTACAAGAATACGAGCAGTACTTC
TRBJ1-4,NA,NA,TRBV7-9,CASSSPGGLRTNEKLFF,TGTGCCAGCAGCTCCCCCGGGGGGCTTCGTACTAATGAAAAACTGTTTTTT
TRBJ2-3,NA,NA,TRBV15,CATSREGLPDTQYF,TGTGCCACCAGCAGAGAAGGGCTGCCAGATACGCAGTATTTT
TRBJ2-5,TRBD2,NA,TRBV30,CAWSKTGGPETQYF,TGTGCCTGGAGCAAAACGGGAGGGCCGGAGACCCAGTACTTC
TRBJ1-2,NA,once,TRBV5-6,CASSYAGLGINGYTF,TGTGCCAGCAGCTATGCAGGCTTAGGTATAAATGGCTACACCTTC
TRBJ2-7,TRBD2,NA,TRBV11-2,CASSLGLAGPYEQYF,TGTGCCAGCAGCTTAGGACTAGCGGGACCCTACGAGCAGTACTTC
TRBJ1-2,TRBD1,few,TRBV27,CASRSSGTGVGYTF,TGTGCCAGCAGGTCCTCCGGGACAGGGGTGGGTTACACCTTC
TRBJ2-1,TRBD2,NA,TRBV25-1,CASSAASGRFFYNEQFF,TGTGCCAGCAGTGCTGCTAGCGGGAGATTTTTCTACAATGAGCAGTTCTTC
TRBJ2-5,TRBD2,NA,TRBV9,CASSVVGTLAGVGETQYF,TGTGCCAGCAGCGTAGTTGGGACACTAGCGGGAGTGGGGGAGACCCAGTACTTC
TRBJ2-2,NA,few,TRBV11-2,CASSPRSVGELFF,TGTGCCAGCAGCCCCCGCTCTGTCGGGGAGCTGTTTTTT